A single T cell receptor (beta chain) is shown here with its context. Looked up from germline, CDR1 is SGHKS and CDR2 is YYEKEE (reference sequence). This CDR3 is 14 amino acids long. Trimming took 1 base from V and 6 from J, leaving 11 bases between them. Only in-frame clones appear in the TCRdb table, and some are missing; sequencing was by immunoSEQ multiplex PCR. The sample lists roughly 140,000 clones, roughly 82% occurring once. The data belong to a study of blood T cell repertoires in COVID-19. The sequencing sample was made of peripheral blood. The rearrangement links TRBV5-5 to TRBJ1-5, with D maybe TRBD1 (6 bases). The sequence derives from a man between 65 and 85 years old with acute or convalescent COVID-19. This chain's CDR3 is CASSLRGAGQPQHF. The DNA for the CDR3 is TGTGCCAGCAGCTTGCGGGGGGCTGGTCAGCCCCAGCATTTT. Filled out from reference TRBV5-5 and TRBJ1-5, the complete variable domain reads DAGVTQSPTHLIKTRGQQVTLRCSPISGHKSVSWYQQVLGQGPQFIFQYYEKEERGRGNFPDRFSARQFPNYSSELNVNALLLGDSALYLCASSLRGAGQPQHFGDGTRLSIL.